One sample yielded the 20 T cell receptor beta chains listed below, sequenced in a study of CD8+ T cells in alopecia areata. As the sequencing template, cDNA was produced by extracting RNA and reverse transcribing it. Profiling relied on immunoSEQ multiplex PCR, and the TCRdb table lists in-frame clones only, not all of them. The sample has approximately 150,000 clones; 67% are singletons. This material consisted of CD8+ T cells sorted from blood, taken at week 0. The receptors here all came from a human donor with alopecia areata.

The CDR3 bases are TGTGCCAGCAGCCAAGATCGTAGGCAGCGACTGTTTTTT. Its translation is CASSQDRRQRLFF. This chain connects TRBV14 to TRBJ1-4; D gene unclear. CDR3 size: 13 residues. The germline V gene has CDR1 SGHDN and CDR2 FVKESK. V was pared by 0 bases and J by 13 bases, with 12 bases between.

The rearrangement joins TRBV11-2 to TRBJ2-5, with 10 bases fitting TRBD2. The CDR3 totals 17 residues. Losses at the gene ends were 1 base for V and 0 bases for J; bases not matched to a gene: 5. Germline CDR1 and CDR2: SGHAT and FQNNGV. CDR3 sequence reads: CASSLGRLAGDQETQYF. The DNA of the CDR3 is TGTGCCAGCAGCTTAGGTCGGCTAGCGGGGGACCAAGAGACCCAGTACTTC. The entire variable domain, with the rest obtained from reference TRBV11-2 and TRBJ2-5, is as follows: EAGVAQSPRYKIIEKRQSVAFWCNPISGHATLYWYQQILGQGPKLLIQFQNNGVVDDSQLPKDRFSAERLKGVDSTLKIQPAKLEDSAVYLCASSLGRLAGDQETQYFGPGTRLLVL.

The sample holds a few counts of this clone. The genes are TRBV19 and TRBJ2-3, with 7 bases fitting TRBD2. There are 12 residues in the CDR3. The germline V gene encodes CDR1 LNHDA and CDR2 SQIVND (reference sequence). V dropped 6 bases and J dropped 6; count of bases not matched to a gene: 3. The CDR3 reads CASSIGGDTQYF. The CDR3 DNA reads TGTGCCAGTAGCATCGGGGGGGATACGCAGTATTTT.

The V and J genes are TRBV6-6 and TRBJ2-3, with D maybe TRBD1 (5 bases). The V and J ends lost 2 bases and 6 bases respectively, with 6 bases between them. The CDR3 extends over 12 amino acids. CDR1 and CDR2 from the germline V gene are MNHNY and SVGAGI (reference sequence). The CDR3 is CASSYKGDTQYF. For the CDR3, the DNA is TGTGCCAGCAGTTACAAGGGGGATACGCAGTATTTT.

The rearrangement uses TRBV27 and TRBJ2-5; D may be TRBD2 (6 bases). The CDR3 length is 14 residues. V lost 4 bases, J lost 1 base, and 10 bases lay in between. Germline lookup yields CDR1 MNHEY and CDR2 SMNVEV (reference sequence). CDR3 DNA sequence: TGTGCCAGCAGTTGGAGGGGCACCCAAGAGACCCAGTACTTC. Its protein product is CASSWRGTQETQYF.

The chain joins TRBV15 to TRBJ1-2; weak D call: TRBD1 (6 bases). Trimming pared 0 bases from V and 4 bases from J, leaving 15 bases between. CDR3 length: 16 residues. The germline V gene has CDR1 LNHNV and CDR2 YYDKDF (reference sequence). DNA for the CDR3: TGTGCCACCAGCAGAGATCGTTCAGGGGCTCTCTATGGCTACACCTTC. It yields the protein CATSRDRSGALYGYTF.

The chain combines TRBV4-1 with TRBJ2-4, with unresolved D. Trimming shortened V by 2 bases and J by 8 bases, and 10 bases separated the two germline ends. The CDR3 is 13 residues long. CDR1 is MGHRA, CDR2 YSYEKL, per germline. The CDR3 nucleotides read TGCGCCAGCAGCCAAATGCCTCTGGACATTCAGTACTTC. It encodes CASSQMPLDIQYF.

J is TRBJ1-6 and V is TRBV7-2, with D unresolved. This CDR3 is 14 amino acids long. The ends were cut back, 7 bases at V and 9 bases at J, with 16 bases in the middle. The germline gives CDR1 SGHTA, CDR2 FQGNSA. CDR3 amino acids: CASTPFKGGSPLHF. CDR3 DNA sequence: TGTGCCAGCACCCCTTTTAAAGGCGGTTCACCCCTCCACTTT.

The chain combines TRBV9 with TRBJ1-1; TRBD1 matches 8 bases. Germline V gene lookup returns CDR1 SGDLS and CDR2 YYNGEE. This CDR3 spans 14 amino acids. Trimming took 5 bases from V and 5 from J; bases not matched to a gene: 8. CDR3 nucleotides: TGTGCCAGCAGAGAAACAGGGGGAGGGACTGAAGCTTTCTTT. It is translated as CASRETGGGTEAFF.

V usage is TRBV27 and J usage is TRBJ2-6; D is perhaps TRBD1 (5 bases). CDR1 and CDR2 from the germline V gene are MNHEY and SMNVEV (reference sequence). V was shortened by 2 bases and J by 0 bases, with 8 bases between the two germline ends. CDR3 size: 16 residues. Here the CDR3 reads CASSLQGNSGANVLTF. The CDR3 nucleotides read TGTGCCAGCAGTTTACAGGGCAACTCTGGGGCCAACGTCCTGACTTTC.

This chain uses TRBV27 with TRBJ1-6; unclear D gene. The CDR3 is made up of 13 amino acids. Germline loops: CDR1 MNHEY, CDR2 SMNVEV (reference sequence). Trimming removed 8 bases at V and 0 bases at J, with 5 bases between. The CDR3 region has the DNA TGTGCCAGCTGCCTCTCCTATAATTCACCCCTCCACTTT. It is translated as CASCLSYNSPLHF.

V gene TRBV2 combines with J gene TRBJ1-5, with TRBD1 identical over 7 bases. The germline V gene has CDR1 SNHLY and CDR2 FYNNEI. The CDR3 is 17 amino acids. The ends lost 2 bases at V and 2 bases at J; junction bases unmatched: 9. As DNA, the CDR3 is TGTGCCAGCAGTGAAACCGACAGGGCGTACGGCAATCAGCCCCAGCATTTT. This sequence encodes CASSETDRAYGNQPQHF.

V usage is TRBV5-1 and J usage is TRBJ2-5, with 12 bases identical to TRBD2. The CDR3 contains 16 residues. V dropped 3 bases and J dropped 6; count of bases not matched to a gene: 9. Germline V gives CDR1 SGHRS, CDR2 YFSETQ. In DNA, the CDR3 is TGCGCCAGCAGCTCTAGCGGGGGGGCAGGAGAAAAGACCCAGTACTTC. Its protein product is CASSSSGGAGEKTQYF. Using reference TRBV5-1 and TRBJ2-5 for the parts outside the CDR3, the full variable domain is KAGVTQTPRYLIKTRGQQVTLSCSPISGHRSVSWYQQTPGQGLQFLFEYFSETQRNKGNFPGRFSGRQFSNSRSEMNVSTLELGDSALYLCASSSSGGAGEKTQYFGPGTRLLVL.

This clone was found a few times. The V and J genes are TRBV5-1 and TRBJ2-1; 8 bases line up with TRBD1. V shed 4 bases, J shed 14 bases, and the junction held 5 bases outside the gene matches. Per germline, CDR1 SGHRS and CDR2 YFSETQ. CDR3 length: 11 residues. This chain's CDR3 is CASSTDREKFF. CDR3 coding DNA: TGCGCCAGCAGCACGGACAGGGAAAAGTTCTTC. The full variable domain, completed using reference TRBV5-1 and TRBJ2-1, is KAGVTQTPRYLIKTRGQQVTLSCSPISGHRSVSWYQQTPGQGLQFLFEYFSETQRNKGNFPGRFSGRQFSNSRSEMNVSTLELGDSALYLCASSTDREKFFGPGTRLTVL.

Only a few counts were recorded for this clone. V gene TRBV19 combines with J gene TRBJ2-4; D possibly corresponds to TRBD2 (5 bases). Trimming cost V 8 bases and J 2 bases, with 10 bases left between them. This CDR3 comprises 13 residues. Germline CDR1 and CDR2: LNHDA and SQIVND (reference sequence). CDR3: CASGEDSKNIQYF. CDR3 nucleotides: TGTGCCAGTGGTGAGGACTCCAAAAACATTCAGTACTTC. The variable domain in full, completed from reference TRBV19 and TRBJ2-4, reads DGGITQSPKYLFRKEGQNVTLSCEQNLNHDAMYWYRQDPGQGLRLIYYSQIVNDFQKGDIAEGYSVSREKKESFPLTVTSAQKNPTAFYLCASGEDSKNIQYFGAGTRLSVL.

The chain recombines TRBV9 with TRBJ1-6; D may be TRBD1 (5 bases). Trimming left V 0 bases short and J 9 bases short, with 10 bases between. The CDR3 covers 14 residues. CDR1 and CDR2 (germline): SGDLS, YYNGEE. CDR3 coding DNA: TGTGCCAGCAGCGTAGGCACAGGAGGTTCACCCCTCCACTTT. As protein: CASSVGTGGSPLHF.

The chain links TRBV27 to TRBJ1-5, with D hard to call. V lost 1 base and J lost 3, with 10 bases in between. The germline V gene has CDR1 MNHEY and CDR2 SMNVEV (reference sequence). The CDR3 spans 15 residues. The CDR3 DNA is TGTGCCAGCAGTTTATTGCACAGTTCCAATCAGCCCCAGCATTTT. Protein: CASSLLHSSNQPQHF.

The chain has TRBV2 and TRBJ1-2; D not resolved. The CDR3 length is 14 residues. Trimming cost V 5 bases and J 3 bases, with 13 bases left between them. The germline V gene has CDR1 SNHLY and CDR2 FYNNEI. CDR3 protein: CASSSLGGDYGYTF. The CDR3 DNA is TGTGCCAGCAGTTCCCTTGGCGGGGACTATGGCTACACCTTC. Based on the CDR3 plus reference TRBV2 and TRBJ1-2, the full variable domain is EPEVTQTPSHQVTQMGQEVILRCVPISNHLYFYWYRQILGQKVEFLVSFYNNEISEKSEIFDDQFSVERPDGSNFTLKIRSTKLEDSAMYFCASSSLGGDYGYTFGSGTRLTVV.

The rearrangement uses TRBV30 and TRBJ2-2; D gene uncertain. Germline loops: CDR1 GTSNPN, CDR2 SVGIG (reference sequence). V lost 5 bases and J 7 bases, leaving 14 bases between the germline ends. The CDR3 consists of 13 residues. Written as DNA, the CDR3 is TGTGCCTGGGACCCGGACCTTCGCGGGGAGCTGTTTTTT. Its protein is CAWDPDLRGELFF.

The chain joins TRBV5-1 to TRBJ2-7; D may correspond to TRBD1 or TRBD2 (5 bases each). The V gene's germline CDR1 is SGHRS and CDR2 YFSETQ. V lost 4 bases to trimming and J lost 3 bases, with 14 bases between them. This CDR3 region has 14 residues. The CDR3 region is CASSDRDVSYEQYF. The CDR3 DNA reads TGCGCCAGCAGCGACCGGGACGTGAGCTACGAGCAGTACTTC. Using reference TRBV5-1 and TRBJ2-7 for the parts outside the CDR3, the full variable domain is KAGVTQTPRYLIKTRGQQVTLSCSPISGHRSVSWYQQTPGQGLQFLFEYFSETQRNKGNFPGRFSGRQFSNSRSEMNVSTLELGDSALYLCASSDRDVSYEQYFGPGTRLTVT.